These 20 T cell receptor beta chains were all obtained from the same sample, sequenced in a study of radiotherapy plus CTLA-4 blockade in lung cancer. Here immunoSEQ multiplex PCR was the method, and the copy in TCRdb shows in-frame clones only, minus some. The sample contains around 80,000 clones, about four fifths of which appear only once. The material sequenced was peripheral blood, taken from a patient treated with radiotherapy plus ipilimumab. These receptors all come from a human donor with non-small cell lung cancer who had stable disease on radiotherapy plus ipilimumab.

The chain recombines TRBV18 with TRBJ1-4; possibly TRBD1 for D (6 bases). V shed 5 bases and J shed 7 bases, with 11 bases lying between them. This CDR3 region has 13 residues. Germline V lookup: CDR1 KGHSH, CDR2 LQKENI. The CDR3 DNA is TGTGCCAGCTCAAGGTCCAGGGGTGAAAAACTGTTTTTT. It encodes CASSRSRGEKLFF.

The gene calls are TRBV28 and TRBJ2-3; the D is unclear. CDR1 and CDR2 (germline): MDHEN, SYDVKM. This CDR3 region has 13 residues. The V gene lost 4 bases and the J gene lost 0 bases, with 5 bases spanning the gap. The CDR3 loop is CASSSGSTDTQYF. The DNA of the CDR3 is TGTGCCAGCAGTTCGGGCAGCACAGATACGCAGTATTTT.

The chain has TRBV30 and TRBJ2-1, with TRBD2 identical over 13 bases. The CDR3 runs to 16 residues. V lost 1 base and J lost 6; bases outside the gene matches: 6. In germline, CDR1 is GTSNPN, CDR2 SVGIG (reference sequence). CDR3 residues: CAWSALGLAGVNEQFF. Written as DNA, the CDR3 is TGTGCCTGGAGTGCATTAGGACTAGCGGGAGTCAATGAGCAGTTCTTC.

This clone was seen once. This chain links TRBV5-1 with TRBJ2-1; 7 bases are a match to TRBD2. Trimming removed 4 bases from V and 0 bases from J; junction bases left unmatched: 4. This CDR3 has 15 amino acids. CDR1 is SGHRS and CDR2 is YFSETQ in the germline V gene. In DNA form, the CDR3 reads TGCGCCAGCAGCCCCGGGGGGAGCTCCTACAATGAGCAGTTCTTC. Protein: CASSPGGSSYNEQFF.

This clone was found a few times. This chain connects TRBV9 to TRBJ1-5; D might be TRBD1 (6 bases). The germline gives CDR1 SGDLS, CDR2 YYNGEE. This CDR3 contains 15 residues. Between the trimmed V and J ends, which lost 0 bases and 4 bases, there was a span of 11 bases. In DNA form, the CDR3 reads TGTGCCAGCAGCGTAGGAGGGACACGGAATCAGCCCCAGCATTTT. Protein: CASSVGGTRNQPQHF.

This clone was seen a handful of times. This chain links TRBV5-8 with TRBJ1-1; no clear D gene. From germline, CDR1 is SGHTS and CDR2 YDEGEE. The CDR3 totals 11 residues. V was shortened by 2 bases and J by 6 bases, with 5 bases between the two germline ends. The CDR3 coding sequence is TGTGCCAGCAGCTTCGGCCCTGAAGCTTTCTTT. Residues: CASSFGPEAFF.

This rearrangement joins TRBV6-1 to TRBJ2-1, with D perhaps TRBD1 or TRBD2 (5 bases each). Germline V CDR1 and CDR2: MNHNS, SASEGT. V was clipped by 4 bases and J by 8 bases, with 18 bases between them. The CDR3 extends over 15 amino acids. DNA for the CDR3: TGTGCCAGCAGTGGAGGGGCCCGAGGGGTAGATGAGCAGTTCTTC. As protein: CASSGGARGVDEQFF.

V is TRBV2 and J is TRBJ1-5; 10 nucleotides align to TRBD1. There are 15 residues in the CDR3. CDR1 SNHLY and CDR2 FYNNEI come from the germline V gene. Germline trimming cut 6 bases from V and 3 bases from J; bases unmatched to any gene: 5. This CDR3 reads CASSQDRGNNQPQHF. The CDR3 DNA sequence: TGTGCCAGCAGCCAGGACAGGGGGAACAATCAGCCCCAGCATTTT.

The rearrangement uses TRBV27 and TRBJ1-5, with D tentatively TRBD1 (6 bases). From germline, CDR1 is MNHEY and CDR2 SMNVEV (reference sequence). CDR3 length equals 16 residues. Trimming cost V 8 bases and J 3 bases, with 20 bases left between them. The CDR3 is CASANGGQGLNQPQHF. As DNA, the CDR3 is TGTGCCAGCGCCAACGGGGGGCAGGGGCTCAATCAGCCCCAGCATTTT.

The rearrangement joins TRBV11-3 to TRBJ2-3, with 12 bases fitting TRBD1. Germline trimming cut 3 bases from V and 8 bases from J; bases unmatched to any gene: 9. CDR1 is SGHNT, CDR2 YENEEA, per germline. CDR3 size: 16 residues. This CDR3 is CASSLAGTGGAGTQYF. DNA for the CDR3: TGTGCCAGCAGCTTGGCCGGGACAGGGGGCGCGGGTACGCAGTATTTT.

The J gene is TRBJ2-5, the V gene TRBV9, with 10 nucleotides matching TRBD1. Germline CDR1 SGDLS, CDR2 YYNGEE. There are 14 residues in the CDR3. Losses at the gene ends were 7 bases for V and 5 bases for J; bases not matched to a gene: 8. DNA for the CDR3: TGTGCCAGCCCGGGGGACAGGGGCAGGGAGACCCAGTACTTC. Amino acid sequence: CASPGDRGRETQYF.

This sequence joins TRBV5-1 and TRBJ1-2; 9 bases map to TRBD1. This CDR3 has 14 amino acids. Looked up from germline, CDR1 is SGHRS and CDR2 is YFSETQ. V was pared by 4 bases and J by 6 bases, with 7 bases of the junction left unmatched. CDR3 in amino acids: CASSAGTGRDGYTF. In DNA form, the CDR3 reads TGCGCCAGCAGCGCCGGGACAGGGAGGGATGGCTACACCTTC.

The chain has TRBV28 and TRBJ2-3; 8 nucleotides match TRBD2. With V trimmed by 6 bases and J by 3 bases, 8 bases remained unmatched. The germline V gene has CDR1 MDHEN and CDR2 SYDVKM. The CDR3 length is 15 residues. The CDR3 region is CASRSSGGQTDTQYF. CDR3 DNA sequence: TGTGCCAGCAGATCCTCGGGGGGGCAGACAGATACGCAGTATTTT.

This CDR3 is CASSSPEKGGRGEAFF. As DNA, the CDR3 is TGTGCCAGCAGTTCTCCCGAGAAAGGGGGCCGAGGTGAAGCTTTCTTT. This chain links TRBV6-5 with TRBJ1-1, with 7 bases matching TRBD1. The CDR3 has 16 amino acids. V shed 4 bases, J shed 7 bases, and the junction held 15 bases outside the gene matches. Germline V gives CDR1 MNHEY, CDR2 SVGAGI.

This sequence joins TRBV9 and TRBJ2-3; TRBD1 agrees at 9 bases. Germline values: CDR1 SGDLS, CDR2 YYNGEE. This CDR3 contains 17 residues. V dropped 2 bases and J dropped 0; count of bases not matched to a gene: 7. The CDR3 is CASSVSTGGWSTDTQYF. In DNA, the CDR3 is TGTGCCAGCAGCGTTTCGACAGGGGGATGGAGCACAGATACGCAGTATTTT.

The rearrangement uses TRBV27 and TRBJ2-2, with 7 bases lining up with TRBD1. J gave up 7 bases and V 10 bases, and 6 bases lay outside the gene matches. The CDR3 contains 12 residues. Germline V gene data show CDR1 as MNHEY and CDR2 as SMNVEV (reference sequence). For the CDR3, the DNA is TGTGCCACGACAGGGTTGGGCGGGGAGCTGTTTTTT. As protein: CATTGLGGELFF.

V gene TRBV6-5 combines with J gene TRBJ2-7; D might be TRBD2 (5 bases). This CDR3 is 14 amino acids long. V was trimmed by 2 bases and J by 6 bases, leaving 14 bases between them. Germline V gene sequence: CDR1 MNHEY, CDR2 SVGAGI. In nucleotides, the CDR3 is TGTGCCAGCAGTTACGGAGGACCCCTGAGCGAGCAGTACTTC. Translating it yields CASSYGGPLSEQYF.

The gene calls are TRBV30 and TRBJ2-2, with 11 bases that match TRBD2. The CDR3 is 14 amino acids. V gave up 0 bases and J gave up 6 bases; unmatched junction bases: 0. CDR1 and CDR2 (germline): GTSNPN, SVGIG (reference sequence). CDR3 region: CAWSVLAGAGELFF. Here the CDR3 DNA reads TGTGCCTGGAGTGTACTAGCGGGAGCCGGGGAGCTGTTTTTT.

The V and J genes are TRBV7-8 and TRBJ2-5; the D gene could be TRBD1 or TRBD2 (5 bases each). Germline V gene lookup returns CDR1 SGHVS and CDR2 FQNEAQ. Trimming removed 8 bases at V and 2 bases at J, with 18 bases between. The CDR3 is 15 residues long. The CDR3 nucleotides are TGTGCCAGCCTTGGGAGAGGTGGGGGACAAGAGACCCAGTACTTC. Translated, it gives CASLGRGGGQETQYF.

This sequence joins TRBV6-1 and TRBJ2-3; TRBD1 agrees at 7 bases. V dropped 5 bases and J dropped 6; count of bases not matched to a gene: 11. CDR3 length equals 15 residues. Germline CDR1 MNHNS, CDR2 SASEGT. The CDR3 DNA follows: TGTGCCAGCAGTTCCCAGGGGGAGTACCAGGATACGCAGTATTTT. Encoded protein: CASSSQGEYQDTQYF.